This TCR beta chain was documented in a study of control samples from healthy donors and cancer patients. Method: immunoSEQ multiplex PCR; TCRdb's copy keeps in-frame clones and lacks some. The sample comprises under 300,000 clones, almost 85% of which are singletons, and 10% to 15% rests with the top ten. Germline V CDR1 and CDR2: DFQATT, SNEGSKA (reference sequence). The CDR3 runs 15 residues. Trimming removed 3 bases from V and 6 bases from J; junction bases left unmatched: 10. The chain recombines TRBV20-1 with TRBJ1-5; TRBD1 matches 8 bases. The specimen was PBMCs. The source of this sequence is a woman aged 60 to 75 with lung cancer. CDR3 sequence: CSASSGQGLSQPQHF. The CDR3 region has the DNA TGCAGTGCTAGTTCCGGACAGGGCTTGAGTCAGCCCCAGCATTTT.